The sequence of this TCR beta chain was determined in a study of shared clonotypes between healthy human individuals. Whole-study results and caveats: Among non-shared clonotypes, generation probabilities were lower than among those shared by all four donors. Exclusively blood specimens were collected; tissue repertoires likely differ.

Germline V gives CDR1 SQVTM, CDR2 ANQGSEA. The V end was cut by 2 bases, the J end by 0 bases, with 10 bases between. CDR3 length: 15 residues. Method: immunoSEQ multiplex PCR; TCRdb's copy keeps in-frame clones and lacks some. The table lists about 2 million clones, approximately 94% of them singletons. Only CD45RO-negative cells positively selected for CCR7 counted as naive CD8 cells, so terminally differentiated effector memory CD45RA+ cells were excluded. Comment on this clone: Antigen unknown.

This receptor was obtained from a young man in good health. The chain joins TRBV29-1 to TRBJ2-2, with D hard to call. Sequenced: naive CD8+ T cells sorted from blood. The CDR3 coding sequence is TGCAGCGTTGAAACTACGATCGCGAACACCGGGGAGCTGTTTTTT. Translating it yields CSVETTIANTGELFF.